The clone carrying this TCR beta chain was observed many times. Amplification of TCR beta CDR3 regions used RNA as the template. With the HTBI primer set, the TCR CDR3 went through a first round of RT-PCR. MiXCR was run by TCRdb on the multiplex PCR reads, yielding one entry per CDR3 protein. The sample comprises about 380,000 distinct CDR3 sequences, about 14% of which are singletons, and roughly 11% rests with the top ten. The CDR3 extends over 15 amino acids. Looked up from germline, CDR1 is DFQATT and CDR2 is SNEGSKA (reference sequence). The J segment lost 7 bases and the V segment lost 1 base, leaving 12 bases of the junction unmatched. Diagnoses rested on clinical symptoms, serum thyroxine and TRAb, thyroid ultrasound and orbital computed tomography. PBMCs were obtained from 7.5 to 10 ml fresh peripheral blood. The entry originates in a study of T cells in Graves' hyperthyroidism and ophthalmopathy. Whole-study context: It was at initial diagnosis, before any treatment, that peripheral blood was collected.

This receptor was obtained from a woman aged 55-69 years with Graves' hyperthyroidism. The chain has TRBV20-1 and TRBJ2-7; 8 bases agree with TRBD2. The sequenced material came from blood. This CDR3 reads CSARGEDSGKAEQYF. Here the CDR3 DNA reads TGCAGTGCTAGAGGGGAGGATAGCGGGAAGGCTGAGCAGTACTTC.